This TCR beta chain was found in a study of T cell changes during pregnancy in multiple sclerosis. From germline, CDR1 is LGHNA and CDR2 YSLEER. The CDR3 covers 15 residues. Trimming shortened V by 1 base and J by 4 bases, and 11 bases separated the two germline ends. The protocol was immunoSEQ multiplex PCR, while the TCRdb copy is restricted to in-frame clones and leaves out a portion. The sample records 35,000 to 50,000 clones, roughly nine tenths being singletons. The J gene is TRBJ2-1, the V gene TRBV4-3, with D maybe TRBD1 (6 bases). Source: CD4+ T cells from peripheral blood mononuclear cells, taken after pregnancy. This receptor was identified in a female donor with multiple sclerosis, enrolled in a pregnancy study. The CDR3 DNA reads as TGCGCCAGCAGCCAAGGAGCAGGGGCGTACAATGAGCAGTTCTTC. This sequence encodes CASSQGAGAYNEQFF.